This TCR beta chain comes out of a study of Graves' ophthalmopathy and Graves' hyperthyroidism (dated by TCRdb to the late 2010s). Regarding the research as a whole: Peripheral blood was collected before any treatment was given, at the time of initial diagnosis. In total, under 150 blood samples were TCR-sequenced: fewer than 50 ophthalmopathy, 80 or so hyperthyroidism and some 17 hyperthyroidism-to-ophthalmopathy patients. Following sample collection, hyperthyroidism patients were given methimazole at a starting dose of 30 mg daily, and ophthalmopathy patients were given high-dose intravenous methylprednisolone. An independent validation cohort was composed of about 20 hyperthyroidism patients and around 16 patients who later progressed from hyperthyroidism to ophthalmopathy. In more than five hyperthyroidism patients, the T-cell repertoires found in thyroid tissue were compared with those found in blood. To explore V-J signatures that distinguish ophthalmopathy from hyperthyroidism, a discovery set of 100 patients was enrolled, made up of 40 to 45 with ophthalmopathy and some 58 with stable hyperthyroidism. The study used TCR beta repertoire signatures to distinguish Graves' ophthalmopathy from Graves' hyperthyroidism and to predict progression to ophthalmopathy. General study outcomes and caveats: Sample size was not statistically predetermined, and group allocation was not concealed from the investigators. In validation, the model predicted ophthalmopathy progression with about 71% sensitivity and 72.22% specificity; more than ten predicted patients were CT-confirmed with GO in a median of roughly 6.8 months. Most of the expanded thyroid clonotypes with a frequency above 0.001 were also detected in blood, and it was suggested that the thyroid immune response may be reflected by blood repertoires. The 13-signature model separated ophthalmopathy from stable hyperthyroidism with 85% to 90% sensitivity and 81.08% specificity in cross-validation, and 80%/75% in the test set.

Patients with ophthalmopathy had moderately to severely active disease, with a Clinical Activity Score of 3 or more, a NOSPECS grade of 4 or more, and a disease duration of less than 3 months. Patients with other autoimmune diseases, uncontrolled infections, pregnancy or lactation were excluded from the study. Diagnosis relied on clinical symptoms, serum thyroxine, TRAb, thyroid ultrasound and orbital computed tomography. Ficoll-Paque density gradient centrifugation was used to isolate PBMCs from around 10 ml of fresh peripheral blood. Trizol reagent was used to extract the total RNA, and its quality was then checked on an Agilent 2100 Bioanalyzer. For repertoire sequencing, TCR beta CDR3 regions were amplified from RNA transcripts. The first round was an RT-PCR using HTBI primers with the Qiagen OneStep RT-PCR kit, and this first round was followed by a second-round multiplex PCR, then size selection and purification. Libraries were sequenced on an Illumina HiSeq2000 using paired-end 100 bp reads. Turning to the authors' computational methods: SOAPnuke was used to process the reads, removing any read that contained adapters or uncalled bases, had a mean Phred below 15, or lacked an exact match to the constant primer or identifier. COPE v1.2.5 was used to merge high-quality paired reads. Clonotypes were defined as unique nucleotide sequences and were aligned to IMGT TRB V, D and J references using MiTCR v1.1. Only V-J combinations with frequency above 0.0001 were analysed, covering about 99% of repertoires. For each V-J combination, a TCR clonal expansion and chaos score was defined as the ratio of F50 clonal expansion to chaos observed in the TCRdist matrix. Welch's t-statistics and random forest were used to narrow the features down to approximately twelve V-J combinations, which were then fed into a naive Bayes classifier. The similarity between thyroid and blood repertoires was quantified using the Morisita-Horn index. The public reads were reanalyzed by TCRdb: fastp trimming at Q25, MiXCR alignment, in-frame beta chains only. Rows matching on CDR3 protein sequence are summarized as one entry with the most common DNA and genes. V and J calls and clone size were set by TCRdb, not the authors. Recorded for this sample are 300,000 to 400,000 distinct CDR3 sequences; about a sixth of them occurred a single time. The ten largest clones add up to about 12% of the sample.

Worth noting for this clonotype: This clone's antigen is unknown. The junction departs from the called germline gene at one end, perhaps through a read error.

Sequences SGHNT (CDR1) and YYREEE (CDR2) are obtained from the germline V gene (reference sequence). CDR3 length: 13 amino acids, cysteine to phenylalanine. Solely the CDR3 DNA is kept, with 39 bases framed from the first base. Rearrangement joined TRBV5-4 to TRBJ2-5, with 8 junctional bases fitting TRBD2. The source material was peripheral blood. The source is an adult man with Graves' ophthalmopathy. The DNA is as follows: TGTGCCAGGGGGACTAGTCCCCAAGAGACTCAGTACTTC. Translated, this gives CARGTSPQETQYF.